The T cell receptor beta chain described here comes from a study of identical twins. TCRdb called the 5' RACE reads again in MiXCR, with one record for every CDR3 protein. The sample consists of some 630,000 distinct CDR3 sequences, roughly 7.2% of them appearing once. V shed 7 bases, J shed 3 bases, and the junction held 5 bases outside the gene matches. Germline loops: CDR1 MNHEY, CDR2 SMNVEV (reference sequence). The CDR3 has 14 residues. A further study also used this sample, focusing on yellow fever vaccine responses in identical twins. That work contributes: The authors reported partly convergent, partly personalized vaccine responses in identical twins.

V is TRBV27 and J is TRBJ2-2, with TRBD1 matching over 7 bases. The clonotype originates from a woman aged 18-29 years in good health. Material for sequencing was PBMCs. The CDR3 spells CASKKGQHTGELFF. CDR3 coding DNA: TGTGCCAGCAAGAAGGGACAGCACACCGGGGAGCTGTTTTTT.